Presented here are 3 T cell receptor beta chains from one specimen sequenced in a study of cytomegalovirus exposure and HLA in healthy donors. Use of 60 Vbeta and 13 Jbeta primers characterized the PCR. Generated by immunoSEQ multiplex PCR, the TCRdb table keeps only in-frame clones and is missing some. This sample has fewer than 150,000 clones; around 72% occur once, and the top ten carry approximately 15%. Source material: PBMCs. The receptor source for this set is a human donor in good health.

J is TRBJ1-3 and V is TRBV6-1, with a tentative D call TRBD1 (5 bases). There are 13 residues in the CDR3. The germline gives CDR1 MNHNS, CDR2 SASEGT. V was cut by 1 base and J by 8 bases, with 9 bases left in between. CDR3 region: CASSEVQGYTIYF. The CDR3 region has the DNA TGTGCCAGCAGTGAAGTTCAGGGTTACACCATATATTTT.

The chain carries TRBV29-1 and TRBJ2-5; 7 bases are shared with TRBD2. The assigned J gene may be wrong: the sequence end matches TRBJ2-7 better. Germline V lookup: CDR1 SQVTM, CDR2 ANQGSEA. CDR3 length: 13 residues. This CDR3 reads CSVEREGSYEQYF. Here the CDR3 DNA reads TGCAGCGTTGAGAGGGAGGGTTCCTACGAGCAGTACTTC.

The chain links TRBV19 to TRBJ2-7, with D possibly TRBD1 on 5 matching bases. This CDR3 is 12 amino acids long. Looked up from germline, CDR1 is LNHDA and CDR2 is SQIVND (reference sequence). Trimming cost V 7 bases and J 2 bases, with 9 bases left between them. CDR3 sequence: CASMDITYEQYF. The CDR3, as DNA: TGTGCCAGTATGGACATTACCTACGAGCAGTACTTC. Full variable domain (rest looked up from reference TRBV19 and TRBJ2-7): DGGITQSPKYLFRKEGQNVTLSCEQNLNHDAMYWYRQDPGQGLRLIYYSQIVNDFQKGDIAEGYSVSREKKESFPLTVTSAQKNPTAFYLCASMDITYEQYFGPGTRLTVT.